Listed here is a single T cell receptor (beta chain). This entry comes from a study of T cell responses to AZD1222 COVID-19 vaccine. Measured with immunoSEQ multiplex PCR; TCRdb has only the in-frame clones, and not every one. The sample shows roughly 120,000 clones, 80% to 90% of them seen only once. This CDR3 region has 15 residues. Germline CDR1 is SGHRS and CDR2 is YFSETQ. Trimming removed 0 bases from V and 1 base from J, with 8 bases in between. The sequence was collected from an adult in good health. The sample consisted of peripheral blood, taken on day 0 of AZD1222 vaccination. This chain joins TRBV5-1 and TRBJ1-3; D is undetermined. This CDR3 reads CASSLAQVSGNTIYF. The CDR3 DNA reads TGCGCCAGCAGCTTGGCCCAAGTATCTGGAAACACCATATATTTT.